These T cell receptor beta chains were read from a single sample in a study of blood T cell repertoires in COVID-19. Generated by immunoSEQ multiplex PCR, the TCRdb table keeps only in-frame clones and is missing some. The table includes about 38,000 clones, nearly 90% detected once. The sample consisted of peripheral blood. Receptor source: a man aged 60-69 years with active or convalescent COVID-19. The CDR3 runs from the conserved cysteine through the conserved F or W. D genes are given only for firm matches. Rows give clone size only sometimes, using once, few, many, or a class for an expanded clone.

j_call,d_call,clone_size,v_call,cdr3_aa,cdr3_nt
TRBJ2-6,TRBD1,.,TRBV5-4,CASSQAPGQGNSGANVLTF,TGTGCCAGCAGCCAGGCTCCGGGACAGGGTAACTCTGGGGCCAACGTCCTGACTTTC
TRBJ1-4,.,.,TRBV13,CASSLSDQGKDEKLFF,TGTGCCAGCAGCTTATCGGACCAGGGTAAGGACGAAAAACTGTTTTTT
TRBJ2-5,.,.,TRBV19,CASRKGDRYQETQYF,TGTGCCAGTAGGAAGGGGGATAGGTACCAAGAGACCCAGTACTTC
TRBJ2-1,.,.,TRBV2,CASSESREQFF,TGTGCCAGCAGTGAATCGCGTGAGCAGTTCTTC
TRBJ1-5,.,.,TRBV28,CASSSTQGTNQPQHF,TGTGCCAGCAGTTCCACACAGGGTACCAATCAGCCCCAGCATTTT
TRBJ2-7,.,.,TRBV2,CASSAVLVRQYF,TGTGCCAGCAGTGCCGTACTAGTTCGGCAGTACTTC
TRBJ2-3,TRBD2,.,TRBV6-5,CASRTSGNTDTQYF,TGTGCCAGCAGGACTAGCGGGAACACAGATACGCAGTATTTT
TRBJ1-2,.,.,TRBV6-5,CASLRGTVSGYTF,TGTGCCAGCTTGCGGGGAACAGTGTCCGGCTACACCTTC
TRBJ1-2,.,.,TRBV28,CASSFRQGFLSF,TGTGCCAGCAGTTTTCGGCAGGGATTCCTCAGCTTC
TRBJ2-4,TRBD1,.,TRBV19,CASSIGDRGRNIQYF,TGTGCCAGTAGTATTGGGGACAGGGGGAGGAACATTCAGTACTTC
TRBJ2-3,TRBD1,.,TRBV5-3,CARSQPGQGQGSTDTQYF,TGTGCCAGAAGCCAACCGGGACAGGGTCAAGGGAGCACAGATACGCAGTATTTT
TRBJ1-1,.,.,TRBV19,CASKSQVNTEAFF,TGTGCCAGTAAAAGCCAAGTGAACACTGAAGCTTTCTTT
TRBJ1-5,.,.,TRBV15,CATSRGWGEEPQHF,TGTGCCACCAGCAGAGGTTGGGGGGAGGAGCCCCAGCATTTT
TRBJ2-7,.,few,TRBV28,CASSLPGQDNYEQYF,TGTGCCAGCAGTTTGCCGGGACAAGATAACTACGAGCAGTACTTC
TRBJ2-7,.,.,TRBV5-4,CASSPFGRGRGEQYF,TGTGCCAGCAGCCCCTTCGGTAGAGGGAGAGGGGAGCAGTACTTC
TRBJ2-7,.,.,TRBV30,CAWKQGWSSYEQYF,TGTGCCTGGAAACAGGGCTGGAGCTCCTACGAGCAGTACTTC
TRBJ2-1,.,.,TRBV5-1,CASTESGTPYNEQFF,TGCGCCAGCACAGAGTCGGGTACCCCCTACAATGAGCAGTTCTTC
TRBJ2-2,TRBD1,.,TRBV11-3,CASSRQGANTGELFF,TGTGCCAGCAGCCGACAGGGGGCCAACACCGGGGAGCTGTTTTTT
TRBJ2-7,TRBD1,once,TRBV3-1/TRBV3-2,CASSPTGGNEQYF,TGTGCCAGCAGCCCAACAGGGGGCAACGAGCAGTACTTC
TRBJ1-4,TRBD1,.,TRBV11-2,CASSRGQGALGEKLFF,TGTGCCAGCAGCAGGGGACAGGGGGCTTTGGGTGAAAAACTGTTTTTT
TRBJ1-5,.,.,TRBV3-1/TRBV3-2,CASSQDRDQPQHF,TGTGCCAGCAGCCAAGATCGGGATCAGCCCCAGCATTTT
TRBJ2-1,TRBD2,once,TRBV24-1,CATSDTAGTSSDEQFF,TGTGCCACCAGTGATACGGCCGGGACTAGCAGCGATGAGCAGTTCTTC
TRBJ1-4,TRBD1,.,TRBV10-3,CAISERQGEKLFF,TGTGCCATCAGTGAAAGACAGGGGGAAAAACTGTTTTTT
TRBJ2-1,.,.,TRBV29-1,CNAFGGSSYNEQFF,TGCAACGCTTTTGGAGGGAGCTCCTACAATGAGCAGTTCTTC
TRBJ2-4,.,.,TRBV10-2,CASKPTGDIQYF,TGCGCCAGCAAACCAACGGGGGACATTCAGTACTTC
TRBJ2-1,TRBD2,.,TRBV9,CASTLAGETYNEQFF,TGTGCCAGCACACTAGCGGGAGAGACATACAATGAGCAGTTCTTC
TRBJ2-4,.,once,TRBV23-1,CASSLPLAKNIQYF,TGCGCCAGCAGCCTCCCTCTAGCCAAAAACATTCAGTACTTC
TRBJ2-7,.,.,TRBV28,CASSHRETPYEQYF,TGTGCCAGCAGCCACAGGGAAACCCCCTACGAGCAGTACTTC
TRBJ1-1,.,.,TRBV30,CAWSVPPGEAFF,TGTGCCTGGAGTGTACCCCCGGGTGAAGCTTTCTTT
TRBJ2-2,.,.,TRBV5-4,CASSSQSLEITGELFF,TGTGCCAGCAGCTCGCAGTCACTAGAGATCACCGGGGAGCTGTTTTTT
TRBJ1-5,.,.,TRBV28,CASTREIYSNQPQHF,TGTGCCAGCACCCGGGAGATTTATAGCAATCAGCCCCAGCATTTT
TRBJ2-1,TRBD2,.,TRBV2,CASTQGWEGQFF,TGTGCCAGCACCCAAGGGTGGGAGGGGCAGTTCTTC
TRBJ2-3,TRBD2,.,TRBV2,CASSRIAGIGNTQYF,TGTGCCAGCAGCCGGATAGCGGGGATAGGAAATACGCAGTATTTT
TRBJ2-1,TRBD2,.,TRBV27,CASSFLTSGRVMNEQFF,TGTGCCAGCAGTTTCCTGACTAGCGGGAGGGTCATGAATGAGCAGTTCTTC
TRBJ2-2,TRBD2,.,TRBV7-2,CASSLGGIGTGELFF,TGTGCCAGCAGCTTGGGAGGGATAGGGACCGGGGAGCTGTTTTTT
TRBJ1-6,.,.,TRBV5-4,CASSSRRGNYNSPLHF,TGTGCCAGCAGCTCGCGGCGGGGCAACTATAATTCACCCCTCCACTTT
TRBJ2-1,TRBD2,.,TRBV7-9,CASSRLGLAAIGEQFF,TGTGCCAGCAGCCGACTCGGACTAGCGGCCATCGGGGAGCAGTTCTTC
TRBJ2-3,TRBD1,.,TRBV2,CASKGQGAQTDTQYF,TGTGCCAGCAAAGGACAGGGGGCGCAGACAGATACGCAGTATTTT
TRBJ1-2,.,.,TRBV7-2,CASSSKHPNYGYTF,TGTGCCAGCAGCTCCAAACACCCTAACTATGGCTACACCTTC
TRBJ2-5,.,.,TRBV7-8,CASSIIGNTGETQYF,TGTGCCAGCAGCATCATAGGCAACACGGGGGAGACCCAGTACTTC
TRBJ2-3,TRBD2,.,TRBV12-5,CASWTSGRPSRTDTQYF,TGTGCTAGTTGGACTAGCGGGAGGCCCTCTAGGACAGATACGCAGTATTTT
TRBJ2-1,.,.,TRBV5-6,CASSLLGPDHSGNEQFF,TGTGCCAGCAGCTTGTTGGGTCCGGACCACAGCGGGAATGAGCAGTTCTTC
TRBJ2-2,TRBD2,.,TRBV28,CASSSLGTSSSGELFF,TGTGCCAGCAGCTCACTGGGGACTAGCAGTTCCGGGGAGCTGTTTTTT